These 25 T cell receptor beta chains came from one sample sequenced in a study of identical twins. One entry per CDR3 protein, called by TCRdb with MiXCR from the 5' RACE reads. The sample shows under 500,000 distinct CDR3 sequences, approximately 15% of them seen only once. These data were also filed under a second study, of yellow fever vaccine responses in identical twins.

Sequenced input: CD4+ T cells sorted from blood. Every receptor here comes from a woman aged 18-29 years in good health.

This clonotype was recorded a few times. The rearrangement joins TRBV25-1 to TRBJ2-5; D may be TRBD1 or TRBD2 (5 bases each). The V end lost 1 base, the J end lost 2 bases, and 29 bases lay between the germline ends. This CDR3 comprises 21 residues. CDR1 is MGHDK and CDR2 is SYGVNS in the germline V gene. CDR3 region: CASSEFLPRESGRGQQETQYF. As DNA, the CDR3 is TGTGCCAGCAGTGAATTTCTGCCCAGGGAGAGTGGTCGGGGCCAACAAGAGACCCAGTACTTC.

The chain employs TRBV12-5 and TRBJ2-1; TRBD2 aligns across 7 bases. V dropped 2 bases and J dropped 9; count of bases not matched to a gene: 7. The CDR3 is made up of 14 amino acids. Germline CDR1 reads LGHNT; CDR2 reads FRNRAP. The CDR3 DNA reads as TGTGCTAGTGGTTTGACCGGGACTACCGGTGAGCAGTTCTTC. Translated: CASGLTGTTGEQFF. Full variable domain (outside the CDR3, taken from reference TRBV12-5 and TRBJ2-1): DARVTQTPRHKVTEMGQEVTMRCQPILGHNTVFWYRQTMMQGLELLAYFRNRAPLDDSGMPKDRFSAEMPDATLATLKIQPSEPRDSAVYFCASGLTGTTGEQFFGPGTRLTVL.

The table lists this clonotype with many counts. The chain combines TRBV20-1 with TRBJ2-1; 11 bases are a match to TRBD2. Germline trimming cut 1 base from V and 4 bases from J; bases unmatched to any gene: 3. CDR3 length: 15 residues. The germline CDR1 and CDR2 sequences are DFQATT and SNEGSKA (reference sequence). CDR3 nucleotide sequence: TGCAGTGCTAGAGTCCTAGCGGGAGGTTACAATGAGCAGTTCTTC. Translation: CSARVLAGGYNEQFF.

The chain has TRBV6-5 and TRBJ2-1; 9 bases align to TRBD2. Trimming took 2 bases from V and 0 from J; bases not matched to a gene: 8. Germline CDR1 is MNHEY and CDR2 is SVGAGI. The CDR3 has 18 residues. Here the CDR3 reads CASSYRGLAGISYNEQFF. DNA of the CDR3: TGTGCCAGCAGTTACCGAGGTCTAGCGGGGATCTCCTACAATGAGCAGTTCTTC.

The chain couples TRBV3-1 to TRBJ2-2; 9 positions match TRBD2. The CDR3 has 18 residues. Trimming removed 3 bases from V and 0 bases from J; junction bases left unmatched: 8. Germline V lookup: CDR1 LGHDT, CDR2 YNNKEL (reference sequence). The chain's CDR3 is CASSHLPSGVANTGELFF. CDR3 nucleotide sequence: TGTGCCAGCAGCCACCTTCCTAGCGGGGTCGCGAACACCGGGGAGCTGTTTTTT.

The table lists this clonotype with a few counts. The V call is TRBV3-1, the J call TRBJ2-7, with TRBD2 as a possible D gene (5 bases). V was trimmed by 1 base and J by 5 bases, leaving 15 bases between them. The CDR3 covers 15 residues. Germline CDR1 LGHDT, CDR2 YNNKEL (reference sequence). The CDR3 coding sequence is TGTGCCAGCAGCCAAGGTCGTCGGGGTGTGGACGAGCAGTACTTC. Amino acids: CASSQGRRGVDEQYF.

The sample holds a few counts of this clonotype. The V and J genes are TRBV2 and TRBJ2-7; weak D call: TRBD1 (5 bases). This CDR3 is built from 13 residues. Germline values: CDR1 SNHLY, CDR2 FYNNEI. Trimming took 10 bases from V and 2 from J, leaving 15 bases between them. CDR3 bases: TGTGCCACTAAGGATCCAGGGCCCTACGAGCAGTACTTC. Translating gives CATKDPGPYEQYF.

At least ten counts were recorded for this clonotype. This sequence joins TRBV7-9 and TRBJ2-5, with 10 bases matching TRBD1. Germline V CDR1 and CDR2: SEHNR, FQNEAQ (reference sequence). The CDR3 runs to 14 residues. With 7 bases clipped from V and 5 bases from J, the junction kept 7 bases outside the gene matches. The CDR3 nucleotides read TGTGCCAGCACCCGACAGGGGGCTGGTGAGACCCAGTACTTC. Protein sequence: CASTRQGAGETQYF.

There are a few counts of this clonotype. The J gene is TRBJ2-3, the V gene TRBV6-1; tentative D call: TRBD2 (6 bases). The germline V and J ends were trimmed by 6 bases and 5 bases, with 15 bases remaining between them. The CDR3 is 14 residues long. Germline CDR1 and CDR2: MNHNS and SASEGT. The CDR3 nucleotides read TGTGCCAGCAGGCAAGGGACTTTAAAAGATACGCAGTATTTT. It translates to CASRQGTLKDTQYF.

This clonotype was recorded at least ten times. The CDR3 sequence: CSARLAGRTSYGYTF. CDR3 DNA sequence: TGCAGTGCTAGGCTCGCGGGCAGGACCAGCTATGGCTACACCTTC. V gene TRBV20-1 combines with J gene TRBJ1-2; D not certain. CDR1 DFQATT and CDR2 SNEGSKA come from the germline V gene (reference sequence). The CDR3 consists of 15 residues. V dropped 3 bases and J dropped 4 bases, with 18 bases sitting between them.

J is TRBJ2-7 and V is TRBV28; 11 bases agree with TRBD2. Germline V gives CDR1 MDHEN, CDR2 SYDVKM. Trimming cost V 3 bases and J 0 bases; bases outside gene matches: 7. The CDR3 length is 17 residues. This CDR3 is CASSFNRLAGFSYEQYF. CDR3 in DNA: TGTGCCAGCAGTTTCAACAGACTAGCGGGATTCTCCTACGAGCAGTACTTC. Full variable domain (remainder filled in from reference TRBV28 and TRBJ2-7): DVKVTQSSRYLVKRTGEKVFLECVQDMDHENMFWYRQDPGLGLRLIYFSYDVKMKEKGDIPEGYSVSREKKERFSLILESASTNQTSMYLCASSFNRLAGFSYEQYFGPGTRLTVT.

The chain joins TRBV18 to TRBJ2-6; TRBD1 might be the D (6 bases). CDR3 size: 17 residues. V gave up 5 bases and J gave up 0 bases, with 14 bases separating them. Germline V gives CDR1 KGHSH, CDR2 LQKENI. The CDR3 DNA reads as TGTGCCAGCTCAGCGACAGGTCCTTTCTCTGGGGCCAACGTCCTGACTTTC. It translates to CASSATGPFSGANVLTF.

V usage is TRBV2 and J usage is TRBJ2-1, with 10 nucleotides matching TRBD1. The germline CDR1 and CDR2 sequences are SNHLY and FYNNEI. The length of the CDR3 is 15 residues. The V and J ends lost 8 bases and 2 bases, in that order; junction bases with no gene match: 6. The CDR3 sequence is CASQRDRGTYNEQFF. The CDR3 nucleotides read TGTGCCAGCCAAAGGGACAGGGGCACCTACAATGAGCAGTTCTTC.

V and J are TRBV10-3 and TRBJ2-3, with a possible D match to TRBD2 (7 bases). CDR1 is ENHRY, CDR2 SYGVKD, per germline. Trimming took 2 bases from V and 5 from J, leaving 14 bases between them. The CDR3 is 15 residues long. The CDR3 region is CAISERGGFEDTQYF. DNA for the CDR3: TGTGCCATCAGTGAGAGGGGGGGCTTCGAAGATACGCAGTATTTT.

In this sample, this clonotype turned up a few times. The DNA for the CDR3 is TGCGCCAGCAGCTTAACCGGACAGGCTGACGAGCAGTACTTC. It specifies CASSLTGQADEQYF. The chain couples TRBV5-1 to TRBJ2-7; 7 positions match TRBD1. V lost 2 bases, J lost 5 bases, and 7 bases stayed unmatched. Germline assignment: CDR1 SGHRS and CDR2 YFSETQ. This CDR3 region has 14 residues.

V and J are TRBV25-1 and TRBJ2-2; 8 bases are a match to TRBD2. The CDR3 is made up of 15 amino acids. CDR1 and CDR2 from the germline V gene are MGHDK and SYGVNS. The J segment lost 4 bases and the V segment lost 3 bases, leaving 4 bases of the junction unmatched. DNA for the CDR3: TGTGCCAGCAGTGATCTGACTAGCGCCACCGGGGAGCTGTTTTTT. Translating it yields CASSDLTSATGELFF.

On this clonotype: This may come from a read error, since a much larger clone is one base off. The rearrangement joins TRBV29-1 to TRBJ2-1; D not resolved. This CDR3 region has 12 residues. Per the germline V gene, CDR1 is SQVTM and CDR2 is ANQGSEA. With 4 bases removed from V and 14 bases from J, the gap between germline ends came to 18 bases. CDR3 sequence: CSVGTLGQLKFF. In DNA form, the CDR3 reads TGCAGCGTTGGTACGCTCGGGCAGTTAAAGTTCTTC.

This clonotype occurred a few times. CDR3 nucleotides: TGCGCCAGCAGGCCTCCGGGACTAGTCAAGTACAATGAGCAGTTCTTC. Its protein is CASRPPGLVKYNEQFF. This rearrangement joins TRBV5-1 to TRBJ2-1, with TRBD2 identical over 8 bases. Germline trimming cut 5 bases from V and 4 bases from J; bases unmatched to any gene: 11. The CDR3 contains 16 residues. Per the germline V gene, CDR1 is SGHRS and CDR2 is YFSETQ.

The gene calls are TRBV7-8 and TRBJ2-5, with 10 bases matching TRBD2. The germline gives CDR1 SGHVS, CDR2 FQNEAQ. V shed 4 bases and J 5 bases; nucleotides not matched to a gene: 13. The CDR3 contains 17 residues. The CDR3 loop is CASSSDLSGRGRETQYF. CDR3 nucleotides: TGTGCCAGCAGCTCCGATCTAAGCGGGAGGGGGAGGGAGACCCAGTACTTC.

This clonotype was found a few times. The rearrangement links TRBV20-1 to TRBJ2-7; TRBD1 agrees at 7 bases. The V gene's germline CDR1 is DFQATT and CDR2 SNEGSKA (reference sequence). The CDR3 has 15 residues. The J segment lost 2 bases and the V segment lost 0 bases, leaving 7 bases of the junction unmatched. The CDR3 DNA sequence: TGCAGTGCTAGAGATGATCAGGGGGTTCCCTACGAGCAGTACTTC. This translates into CSARDDQGVPYEQYF.

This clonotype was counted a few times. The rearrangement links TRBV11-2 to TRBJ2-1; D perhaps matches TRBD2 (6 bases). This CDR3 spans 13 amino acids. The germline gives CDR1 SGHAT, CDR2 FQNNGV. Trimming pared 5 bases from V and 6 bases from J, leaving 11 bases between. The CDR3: CASSPVGGNEQFF. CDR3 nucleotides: TGTGCCAGCAGCCCCGTCGGGGGCAATGAGCAGTTCTTC.

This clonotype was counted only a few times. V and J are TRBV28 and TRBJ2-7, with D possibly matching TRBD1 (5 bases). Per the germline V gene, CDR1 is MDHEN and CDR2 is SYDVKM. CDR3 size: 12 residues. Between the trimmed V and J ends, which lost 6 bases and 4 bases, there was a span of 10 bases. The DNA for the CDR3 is TGTGCCAGCAGCATACAGGTTTACGAGCAGTACTTC. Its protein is CASSIQVYEQYF. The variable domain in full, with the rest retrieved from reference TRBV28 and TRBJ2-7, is DVKVTQSSRYLVKRTGEKVFLECVQDMDHENMFWYRQDPGLGLRLIYFSYDVKMKEKGDIPEGYSVSREKKERFSLILESASTNQTSMYLCASSIQVYEQYFGPGTRLTVT.

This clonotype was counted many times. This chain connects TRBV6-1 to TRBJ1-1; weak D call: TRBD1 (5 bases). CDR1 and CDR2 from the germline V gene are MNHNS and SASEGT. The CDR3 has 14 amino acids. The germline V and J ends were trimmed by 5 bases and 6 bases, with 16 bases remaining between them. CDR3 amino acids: CASSTGGIGAEAFF. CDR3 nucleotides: TGTGCCAGCAGTACCGGGGGGATCGGAGCTGAAGCTTTCTTT.

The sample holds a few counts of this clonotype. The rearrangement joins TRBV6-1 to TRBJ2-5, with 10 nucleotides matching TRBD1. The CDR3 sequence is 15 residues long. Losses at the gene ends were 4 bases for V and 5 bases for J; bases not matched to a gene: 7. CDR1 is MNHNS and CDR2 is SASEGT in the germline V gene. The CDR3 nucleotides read TGTGCCAGCAGTGCTACGACAGGGGGCAGGGAGACCCAGTACTTC. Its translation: CASSATTGGRETQYF.

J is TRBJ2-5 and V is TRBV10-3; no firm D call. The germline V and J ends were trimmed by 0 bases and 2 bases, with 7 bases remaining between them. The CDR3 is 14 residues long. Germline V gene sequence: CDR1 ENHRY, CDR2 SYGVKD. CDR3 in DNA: TGTGCCATCAGTGAGTCGGCAGAGCAAGAGACCCAGTACTTC. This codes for CAISESAEQETQYF.